The present entry profiles one T cell receptor beta chain with its context. The antigen remains undetermined. The source of the sample is a study of T cell responses to AZD1222 COVID-19 vaccine. Per germline, CDR1 GTSNPN and CDR2 SVGIG (reference sequence). This CDR3 is built from 15 residues. With 1 base clipped from V and 2 bases from J, the junction kept 4 bases outside the gene matches. TCRdb's table, derived via immunoSEQ multiplex PCR, lists solely in-frame clones and lacks some. Altogether about 110,000 clones are present, over 85% being singletons, with the ten largest covering roughly 3%. General observations from the study: The reported proportion of spike-specific TCRs targeting unmutated variant regions was nearly half. Donor demographics were predominantly white British with a female majority; clonal diversity may be underestimated. Receipt of two AZD1222 doses was followed by a rise in Spike-specific TCR breadth and depth.

The sequence came from an adult in good health. The sequencing used peripheral blood, collected on day 0 of MenACWY control vaccination. V and J are TRBV30 and TRBJ2-7, with 11 bases that match TRBD2. CDR3 DNA sequence: TGTGCCTGGAGTGATGCACTAGCGGGGGCCTACGAGCAGTACTTC. Protein sequence: CAWSDALAGAYEQYF.